This TCR beta chain was profiled in a study of OX40 agonist ivuxolimab in advanced cancers. General observations from the study: Circulating CD4+ and CD8+ T cells showed clonal expansion by week 6 at 0.1 to 3.0 mg/kg.

Germline-derived CDR1 and CDR2 are SGHNT and YENEEA. The length of the CDR3 is 16 residues. The V gene end was trimmed by 5 bases and the J gene end by 6 bases; junction bases not matched to a gene: 11. With respect to this clone: Its antigen is still unknown.

This table comes from immunoSEQ multiplex PCR, and its TCRdb copy is limited to in-frame clones, with some not included. Of more than 40,000 clones in the sample, roughly 88% were seen once. The chain combines TRBV11-3 with TRBJ2-5; 11 bases agree with TRBD2. The specimen was CD4+ or CD8+ T cells sorted from blood, collected in a trial of the OX40 agonist ivuxolimab. The source is an adult with an advanced solid tumor such as melanoma, head and neck, liver or kidney cancer. CDR3 sequence: CASSATSGSSMKTQYF. CDR3 in DNA: TGTGCCAGCAGCGCCACTAGCGGGAGTAGTATGAAGACCCAGTACTTC.